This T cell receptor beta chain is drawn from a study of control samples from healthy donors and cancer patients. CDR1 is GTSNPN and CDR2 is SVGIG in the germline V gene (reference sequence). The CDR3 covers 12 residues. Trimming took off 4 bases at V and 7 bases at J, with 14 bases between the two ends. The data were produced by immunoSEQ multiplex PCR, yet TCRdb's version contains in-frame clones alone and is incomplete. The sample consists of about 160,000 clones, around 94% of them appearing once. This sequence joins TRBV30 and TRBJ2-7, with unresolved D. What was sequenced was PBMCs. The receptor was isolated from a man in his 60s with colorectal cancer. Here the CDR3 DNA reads TGTGCCTGGATCTACGGTACGAGGGAGCAGTACTTC. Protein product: CAWIYGTREQYF. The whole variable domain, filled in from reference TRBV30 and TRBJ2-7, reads SQTIHQWPATLVQPVGSPLSLECTVEGTSNPNLYWYRQAAGRGLQLLFYSVGIGQISSEVPQNLSASRPQDRQFILSSKKLLLSDSGFYLCAWIYGTREQYFGPGTRLTVT.